Listed here is a single TCR beta chain. Random-hexamer reverse transcription was applied to about 0.45 to 1 ug RNA. The authors amplified TCR beta CDR3 across 54 Vbeta and 13 Jbeta using immunoSEQ multiplex PCR. TCRdb reanalysed the immunoSEQ multiplex PCR reads using MiXCR and keeps one entry per CDR3 protein. The data show some 57,000 distinct CDR3 sequences, approximately 92% seen once. This specimen belongs to a study of CD8 T cells in Susac syndrome. TCR beta sequencing was performed on blood CD8+ and CD4+ T cells. The CDR3 runs to 20 residues. Losses at the gene ends were 4 bases for V and 0 bases for J; bases not matched to a gene: 10.

This chain links TRBV12-3 or TRBV12-4 with TRBJ2-1; 15 nucleotides align to TRBD2. The source is a human donor in good health. The sample taken for sequencing was CD8+ T cells from PBMCs. The CDR3 DNA sequence: TGTGCCAGCAGTTCAACAAAGGGACTAGCGGGGGGAACCTCCTACAATGAGCAGTTCTTC. This sequence encodes CASSSTKGLAGGTSYNEQFF.